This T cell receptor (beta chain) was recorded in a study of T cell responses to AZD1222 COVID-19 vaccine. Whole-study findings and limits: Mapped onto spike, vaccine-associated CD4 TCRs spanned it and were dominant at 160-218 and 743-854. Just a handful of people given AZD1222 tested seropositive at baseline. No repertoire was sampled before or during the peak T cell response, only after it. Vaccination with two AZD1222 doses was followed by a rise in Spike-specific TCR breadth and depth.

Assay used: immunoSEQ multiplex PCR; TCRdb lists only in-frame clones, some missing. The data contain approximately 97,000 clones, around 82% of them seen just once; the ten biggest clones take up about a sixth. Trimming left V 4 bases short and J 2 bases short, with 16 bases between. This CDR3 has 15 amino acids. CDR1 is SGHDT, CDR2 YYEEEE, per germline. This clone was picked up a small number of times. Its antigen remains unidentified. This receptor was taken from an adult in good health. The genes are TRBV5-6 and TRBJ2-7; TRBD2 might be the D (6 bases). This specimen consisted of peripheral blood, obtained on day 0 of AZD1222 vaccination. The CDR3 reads CASSVERANPYEQYF. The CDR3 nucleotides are TGTGCCAGCAGCGTCGAGCGGGCTAACCCCTACGAGCAGTACTTC.